The entry below describes one TCR beta chain. Its target is not known. The data stem from a study of cytomegalovirus exposure and HLA in healthy donors. Germline lookup yields CDR1 GTSNPN and CDR2 SVGIG (reference sequence). Between the trimmed V and J ends, which lost 2 bases and 2 bases, there was a span of 13 bases. The CDR3 has 14 amino acids. Overall study results and limits: Later work associated fewer than 20,000 TCR beta sequences with HLA alleles at 0.05 false discovery rate. Later analysis showed most CMV-associated TCR beta chains appearing HLA-restricted. Clonal expansion was found to be greater in HLA-associated TCR beta chains than in equally common others in a later analysis. Associated with cytomegalovirus, according to the listing, were approximately 160 TCR beta chains.

Researchers ran the PCR with 60 Vbeta and 13 Jbeta primers. This table comes from immunoSEQ multiplex PCR, and its TCRdb copy is limited to in-frame clones, with some not included. Recorded here are 35,000 to 45,000 clones; the top ten clones represent roughly 8%. V is TRBV30 and J is TRBJ2-7; TRBD2 might be the D (6 bases). Sequenced: PBMCs. The origin of this receptor is a male donor in good health and CMV-seronegative. CDR3 region: CAWSPWDLTYEQYF. CDR3 bases: TGTGCCTGGAGTCCCTGGGACTTAACCTACGAGCAGTACTTC.